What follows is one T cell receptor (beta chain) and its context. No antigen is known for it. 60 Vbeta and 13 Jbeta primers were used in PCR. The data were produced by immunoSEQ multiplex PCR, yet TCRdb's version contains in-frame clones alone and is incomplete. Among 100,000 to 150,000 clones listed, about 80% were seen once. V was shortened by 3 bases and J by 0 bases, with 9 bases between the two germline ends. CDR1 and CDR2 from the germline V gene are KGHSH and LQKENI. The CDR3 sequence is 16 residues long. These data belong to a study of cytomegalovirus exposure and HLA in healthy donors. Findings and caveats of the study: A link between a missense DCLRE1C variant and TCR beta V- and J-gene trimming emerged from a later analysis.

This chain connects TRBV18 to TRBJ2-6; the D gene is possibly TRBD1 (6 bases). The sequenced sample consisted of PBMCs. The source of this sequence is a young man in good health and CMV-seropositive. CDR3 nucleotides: TGTGCCAGCTCACCCCAGGGGTCCTCTGGGGCCAACGTCCTGACTTTC. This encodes CASSPQGSSGANVLTF.